This entry is about one T cell receptor beta chain. Trimming pared 3 bases from V and 4 bases from J, leaving 15 bases between. Germline V gene sequence: CDR1 LNHDA, CDR2 SQIVND (reference sequence). The CDR3 covers 15 residues. This record comes from a study of blood T cell repertoires in COVID-19. Background on the study: Material from acute and convalescent COVID-19 was sourced from the United States, Italy and Spain.

Per the authors' pipeline: Scientists estimated how many nucleated cells there were by amplifying reference gene primers. Sequencing was performed with immunoSEQ multiplex PCR; in TCRdb, only in-frame clones are kept and a portion is missing. That table gives V, J and clone size, and the DNA gave D and trimming. The table includes about 400,000 clones, just over 85% detected once. Sample: peripheral blood. The V and J genes are TRBV19 and TRBJ1-2; D possibly corresponds to TRBD1 (5 bases). The TCR was taken from a woman in her thirties with active or convalescent COVID-19. The CDR3 bases are TGTGCCAGTAGTATGCGCGACAGAGAAATCTATGGCTACACCTTC. Translating it yields CASSMRDREIYGYTF.